This TCR beta chain was sequenced for a study of T cell responses to AZD1222 COVID-19 vaccine. Study-wide background: It was second doses at about 4 or about 12 weeks that were pooled. Study outcomes and limitations: Spike-wide vaccine-associated CD4 TCRs dominated at 160-218 and 743-854. As reported, nearly half of all spike-specific TCRs target variant regions that are unmutated. Repertoire collection took place solely once the T cell response had peaked.

Germline V gene sequence: CDR1 MNHEY, CDR2 SMNVEV (reference sequence). Trimming took off 8 bases at V and 0 bases at J, with 10 bases between the two ends. The CDR3 extends over 14 amino acids. With regard to this clone: Its antigen is still unknown.

Profiling relied on immunoSEQ multiplex PCR, and the TCRdb table lists in-frame clones only, not all of them. Here the sample spans tens of thousands of clones, about 80% being singletons. This material consisted of peripheral blood, taken on day 0 of AZD1222 vaccination. The chain has TRBV27 and TRBJ1-4; D unclear. The TCR was taken from an adult in good health. The CDR3 is CASGRTATNEKLFF. The CDR3 bases are TGTGCCAGCGGAAGGACCGCAACTAATGAAAAACTGTTTTTT.